The 2 T cell receptor beta chains presented below share a single source sample, sequenced in a study of lymphopenia after photon versus proton radiotherapy. Sequencing used immunoSEQ multiplex PCR; TCRdb keeps in-frame clones, though not all of them. The sample records under 25,000 clones, 85% being singletons. The material was peripheral blood, obtained from a patient treated with photon-based radiotherapy. The receptors were sampled from a man between 60 and 75 years old with pancreatic cancer.

This rearrangement joins TRBV6-1 to TRBJ1-6; D is uncertain. V shed 0 bases and J shed 6 bases, with 6 bases lying between them. Germline V gene data show CDR1 as MNHNS and CDR2 as SASEGT. CDR3 length: 14 residues. As DNA, the CDR3 is TGTGCCAGCAGTGAAGCGCGAGCTAATTCACCCCTCCACTTT. Amino acids: CASSEARANSPLHF.

This rearrangement joins TRBV19 to TRBJ1-2; D is ambiguous. Trimming left V 9 bases short and J 2 bases short, with 13 bases between. Germline CDR1 reads LNHDA; CDR2 reads SQIVND (reference sequence). CDR3 length: 13 amino acids. CDR3 sequence reads: CASQTGVNYGYTF. The CDR3 DNA sequence: TGTGCCAGCCAGACGGGTGTAAACTATGGCTACACCTTC.